This entry is about one TCR beta chain. The V gene lost 0 bases and the J gene lost 5 bases, with 10 bases spanning the gap. Germline V CDR1 and CDR2: KGHDR, SFDVKD. This CDR3 region has 15 residues. The data derive from a study of blood T cell repertoires in COVID-19. Study summary: The United States, Italy and Spain provided the acute and convalescent COVID-19 samples.

As handled by the study authors: Reference gene primer amplification gave estimated nucleated cell counts. Only in-frame clones appear in the TCRdb table, and some are missing; sequencing was by immunoSEQ multiplex PCR. V and J calls and clone size are copied from that table; D and trimming were computed from the DNA. The sample has about 30,000 clones, around 90% seen once. This receptor was obtained from a human donor in a cohort sampled during active COVID-19. The donor label of this sample is uncertain. Sequencing was done on a sample of peripheral blood. V usage is TRBV24-1 and J usage is TRBJ2-1; tentative D call: TRBD1 (5 bases). The CDR3 nucleotides read TGTGCCACCAGTGATTTGAGGGGTCTTGACAATGAGCAGTTCTTC. It codes for CATSDLRGLDNEQFF.